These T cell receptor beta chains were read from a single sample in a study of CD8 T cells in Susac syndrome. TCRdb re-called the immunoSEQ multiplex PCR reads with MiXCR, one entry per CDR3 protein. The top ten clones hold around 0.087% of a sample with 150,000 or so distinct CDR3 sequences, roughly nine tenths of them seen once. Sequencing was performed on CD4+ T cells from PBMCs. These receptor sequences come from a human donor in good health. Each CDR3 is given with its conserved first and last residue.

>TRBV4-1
CASSQDWGAFNQPQHF
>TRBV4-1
CASSQYGGIRETQYF
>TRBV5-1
CASTGGGIYNEQFF
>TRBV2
CASSDRRAAGEQYF
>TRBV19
CASRRTSGRQETQYF
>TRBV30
CAWSVGLVGTEQFF
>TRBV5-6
CASSSGGDYTGELFF
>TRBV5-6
CASSLGRNSYEQYF
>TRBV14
CASSRTGVKGTEAFF
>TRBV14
CASSEGQYFGETQYF
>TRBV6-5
CASSYSEGGYRNQPQHF
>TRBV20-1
CSPGLAGGDEQFF
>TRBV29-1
CSGPTGRSSAGANVLTF
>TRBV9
CASSVGGESYGYTF
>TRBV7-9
CASSSGGPDTQYF
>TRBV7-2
CASSSPDRGLYGYTF
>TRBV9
CASSPPGTGNTIYF
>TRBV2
CASSDGQGRAFF
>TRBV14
CASSQGQGRADTQYF
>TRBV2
CASSDDRISYNEQFF
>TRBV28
CASSPGTSGRWYEQYF
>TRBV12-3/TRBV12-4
CASSTKGHEQYF
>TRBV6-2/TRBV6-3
CASNTGTDYGYTF
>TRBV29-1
CSVFPGPGGNEQYF
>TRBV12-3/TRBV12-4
CASSWGHQSSYEQYF
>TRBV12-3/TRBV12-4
CASSLRLRQPQHF
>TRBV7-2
CASSSGYYEQYF
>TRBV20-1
CSARPHRGNNEKLFF
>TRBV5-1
CASSPAGRGYGYTF
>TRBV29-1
CSVVRAGTDTQYF
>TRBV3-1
CASSQVAGGPKEQFF
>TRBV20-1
CSAPFTDTQYF
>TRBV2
CASSGEYRGGNQPQHF
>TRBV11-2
CASSLWLIWANVLTF
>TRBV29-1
CSVGLGDTEAFF
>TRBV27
CASGRDSQPQHF
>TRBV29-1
CSVHRTGGSGEAFF
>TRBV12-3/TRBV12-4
CASSFRQGSYEQYF